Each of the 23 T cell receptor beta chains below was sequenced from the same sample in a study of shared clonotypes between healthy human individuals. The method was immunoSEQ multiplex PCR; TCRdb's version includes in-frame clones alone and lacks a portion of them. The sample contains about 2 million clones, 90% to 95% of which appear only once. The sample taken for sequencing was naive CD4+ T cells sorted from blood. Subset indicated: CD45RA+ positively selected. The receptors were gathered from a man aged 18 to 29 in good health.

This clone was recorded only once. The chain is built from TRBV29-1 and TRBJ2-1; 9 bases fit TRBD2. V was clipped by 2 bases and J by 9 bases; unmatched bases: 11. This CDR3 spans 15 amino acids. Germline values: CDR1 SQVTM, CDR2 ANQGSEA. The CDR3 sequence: CSVEWASGIYAEQFF. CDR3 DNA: TGCAGCGTTGAATGGGCTAGCGGGATTTATGCTGAGCAGTTCTTC.

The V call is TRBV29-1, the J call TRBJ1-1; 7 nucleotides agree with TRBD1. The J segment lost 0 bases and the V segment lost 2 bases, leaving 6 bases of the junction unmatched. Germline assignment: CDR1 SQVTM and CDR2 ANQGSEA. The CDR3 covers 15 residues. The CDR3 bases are TGCAGCGTTGAACCCCGGACAGGAATGAACACTGAAGCTTTCTTT. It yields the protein CSVEPRTGMNTEAFF.

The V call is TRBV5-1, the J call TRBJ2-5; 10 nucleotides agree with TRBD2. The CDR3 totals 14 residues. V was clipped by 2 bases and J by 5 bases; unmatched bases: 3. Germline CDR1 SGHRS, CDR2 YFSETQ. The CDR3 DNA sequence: TGCGCCAGCAGCTTAAATAGCGGGGGGGAGACCCAGTACTTC. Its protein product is CASSLNSGGETQYF.

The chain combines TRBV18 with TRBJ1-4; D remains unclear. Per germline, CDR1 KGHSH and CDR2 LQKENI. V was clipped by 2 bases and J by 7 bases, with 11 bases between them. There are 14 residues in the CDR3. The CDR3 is CASSPSNLAEKLFF. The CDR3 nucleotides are TGTGCCAGCTCACCATCGAATCTGGCTGAAAAACTGTTTTTT.

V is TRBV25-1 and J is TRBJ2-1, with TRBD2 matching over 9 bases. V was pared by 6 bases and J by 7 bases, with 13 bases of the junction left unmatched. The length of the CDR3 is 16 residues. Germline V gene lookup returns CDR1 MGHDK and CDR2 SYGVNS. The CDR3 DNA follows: TGTGCCAGCAGCGAGCTAGCGGGGTCCCCGGATAATGAGCAGTTCTTC. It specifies CASSELAGSPDNEQFF.

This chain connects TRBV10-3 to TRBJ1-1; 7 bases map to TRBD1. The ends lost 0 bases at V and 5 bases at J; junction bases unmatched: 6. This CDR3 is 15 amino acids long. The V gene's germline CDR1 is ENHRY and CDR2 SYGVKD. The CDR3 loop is CAISESSQGKTEAFF. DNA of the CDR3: TGTGCCATCAGTGAGTCCTCACAGGGGAAGACTGAAGCTTTCTTT.

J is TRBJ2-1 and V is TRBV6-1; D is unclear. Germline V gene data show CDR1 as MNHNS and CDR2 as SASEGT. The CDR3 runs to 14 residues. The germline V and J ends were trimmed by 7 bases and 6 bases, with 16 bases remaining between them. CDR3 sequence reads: CASKTQMLSNEQFF. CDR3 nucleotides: TGTGCCAGCAAGACCCAAATGCTCTCCAATGAGCAGTTCTTC.

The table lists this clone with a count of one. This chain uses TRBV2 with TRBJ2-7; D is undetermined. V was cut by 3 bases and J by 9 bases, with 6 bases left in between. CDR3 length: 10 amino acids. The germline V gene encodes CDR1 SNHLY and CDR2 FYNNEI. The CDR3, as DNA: TGTGCCAGCAGTGACCAGCGGCAGTACTTC. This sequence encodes CASSDQRQYF.

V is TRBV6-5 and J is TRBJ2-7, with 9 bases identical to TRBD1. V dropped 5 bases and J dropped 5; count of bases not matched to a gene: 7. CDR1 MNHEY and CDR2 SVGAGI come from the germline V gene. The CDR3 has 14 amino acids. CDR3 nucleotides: TGTGCCAGCAGTCGGACAGGGGAGATGAACGAGCAGTACTTC. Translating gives CASSRTGEMNEQYF.

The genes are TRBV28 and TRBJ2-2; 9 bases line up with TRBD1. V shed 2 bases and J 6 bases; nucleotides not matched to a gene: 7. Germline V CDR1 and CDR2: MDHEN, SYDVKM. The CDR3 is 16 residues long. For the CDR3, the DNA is TGTGCCAGCAGTTTACTCCCGGGACAGGGATCCGGGGAGCTGTTTTTT. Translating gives CASSLLPGQGSGELFF.

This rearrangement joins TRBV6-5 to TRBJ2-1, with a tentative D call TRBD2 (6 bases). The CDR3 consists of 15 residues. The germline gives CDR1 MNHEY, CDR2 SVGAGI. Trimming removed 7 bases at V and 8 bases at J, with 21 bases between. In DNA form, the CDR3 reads TGTGCCAGCAAGACTGCGGGGACGACTGTATATGAGCAGTTCTTC. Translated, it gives CASKTAGTTVYEQFF.

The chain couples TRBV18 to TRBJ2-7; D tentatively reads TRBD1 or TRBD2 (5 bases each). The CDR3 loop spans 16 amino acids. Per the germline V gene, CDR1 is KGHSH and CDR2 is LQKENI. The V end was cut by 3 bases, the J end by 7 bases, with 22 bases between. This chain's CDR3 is CASSPRSSGTSGEQYF. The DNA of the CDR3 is TGTGCCAGCTCACCCAGAAGTAGTGGGACCTCGGGAGAGCAGTACTTC. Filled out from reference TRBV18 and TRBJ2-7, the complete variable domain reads NAGVMQNPRHLVRRRGQEARLRCSPMKGHSHVYWYRQLPEEGLKFMVYLQKENIIDESGMPKERFSAEFPKEGPSILRIQQVVRGDSAAYFCASSPRSSGTSGEQYFGPGTRLTVT.

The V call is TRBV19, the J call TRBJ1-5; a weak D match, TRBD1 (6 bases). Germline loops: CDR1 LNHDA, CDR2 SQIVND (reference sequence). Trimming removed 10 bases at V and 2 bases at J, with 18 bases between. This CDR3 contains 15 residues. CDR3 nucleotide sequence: TGTGCCACCCGAGAGGGGGGTCGGGGCAATCAGCCCCAGCATTTT. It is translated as CATREGGRGNQPQHF.

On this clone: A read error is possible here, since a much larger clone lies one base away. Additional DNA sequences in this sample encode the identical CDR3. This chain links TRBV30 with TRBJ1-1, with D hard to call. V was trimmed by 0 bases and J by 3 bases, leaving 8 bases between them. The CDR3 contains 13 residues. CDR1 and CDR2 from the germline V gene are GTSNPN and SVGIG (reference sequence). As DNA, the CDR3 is TGTGCCTGGAGTGTTGAACTTTACACTGAAGCTTTCTTT. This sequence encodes CAWSVELYTEAFF. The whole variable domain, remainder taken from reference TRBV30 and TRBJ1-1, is SQTIHQWPATLVQPVGSPLSLECTVEGTSNPNLYWYRQAAGRGLQLLFYSVGIGQISSEVPQNLSASRPQDRQFILSSKKLLLSDSGFYLCAWSVELYTEAFFGQGTRLTVV.

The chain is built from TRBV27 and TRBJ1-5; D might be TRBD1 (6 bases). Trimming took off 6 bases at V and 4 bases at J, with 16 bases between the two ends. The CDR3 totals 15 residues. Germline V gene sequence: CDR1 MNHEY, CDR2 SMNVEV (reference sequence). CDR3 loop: CASRHTGNPNQPQHF. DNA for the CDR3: TGTGCCAGCAGACACACAGGGAATCCTAATCAGCCCCAGCATTTT.

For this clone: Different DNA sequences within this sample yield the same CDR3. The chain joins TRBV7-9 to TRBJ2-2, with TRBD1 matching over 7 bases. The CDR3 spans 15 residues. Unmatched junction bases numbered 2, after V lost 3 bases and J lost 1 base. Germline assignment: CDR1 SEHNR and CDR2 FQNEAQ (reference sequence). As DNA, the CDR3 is TGTGCCAGCAGCTTGCGACAGGGGAACACCGGGGAGCTGTTTTTT. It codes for CASSLRQGNTGELFF.

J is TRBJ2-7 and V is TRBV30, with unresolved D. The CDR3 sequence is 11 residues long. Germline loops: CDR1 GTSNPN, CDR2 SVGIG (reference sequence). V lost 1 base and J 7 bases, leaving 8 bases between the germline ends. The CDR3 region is CAWSANWEQYF. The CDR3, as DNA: TGTGCCTGGAGTGCCAACTGGGAGCAGTACTTC.

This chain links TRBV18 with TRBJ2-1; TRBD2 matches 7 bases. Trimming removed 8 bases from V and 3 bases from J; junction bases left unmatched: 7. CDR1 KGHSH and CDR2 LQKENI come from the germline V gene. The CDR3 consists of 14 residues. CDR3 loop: CASQGGRGYNEQFF. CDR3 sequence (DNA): TGTGCCAGCCAGGGAGGGAGAGGCTACAATGAGCAGTTCTTC.

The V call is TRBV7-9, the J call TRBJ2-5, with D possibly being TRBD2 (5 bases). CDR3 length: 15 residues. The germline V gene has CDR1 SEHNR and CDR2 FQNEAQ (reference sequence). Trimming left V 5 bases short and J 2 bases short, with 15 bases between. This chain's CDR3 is CASSAPRLAQETQYF. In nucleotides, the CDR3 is TGTGCCAGCAGCGCCCCGAGGCTAGCACAAGAGACCCAGTACTTC.

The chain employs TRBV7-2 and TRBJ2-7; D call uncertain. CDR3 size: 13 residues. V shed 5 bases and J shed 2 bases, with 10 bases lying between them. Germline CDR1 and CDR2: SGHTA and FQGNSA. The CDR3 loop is CASSMSLTYEQYF. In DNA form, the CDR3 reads TGTGCCAGCAGCATGAGCCTGACCTACGAGCAGTACTTC.

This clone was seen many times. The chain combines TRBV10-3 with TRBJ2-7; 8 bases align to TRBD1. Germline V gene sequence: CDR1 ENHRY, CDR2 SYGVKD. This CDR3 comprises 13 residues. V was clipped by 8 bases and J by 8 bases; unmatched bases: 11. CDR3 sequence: CAIGPSGGGKQYF. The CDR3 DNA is TGTGCCATCGGACCCTCAGGGGGCGGTAAGCAGTACTTC.

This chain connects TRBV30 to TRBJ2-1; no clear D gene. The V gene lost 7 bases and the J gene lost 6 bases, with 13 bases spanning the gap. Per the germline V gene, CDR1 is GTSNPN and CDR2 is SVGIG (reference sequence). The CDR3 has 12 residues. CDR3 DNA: TGTGCCTCCAAGAGTCCCTCCAATGAGCAGTTCTTC. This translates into CASKSPSNEQFF.

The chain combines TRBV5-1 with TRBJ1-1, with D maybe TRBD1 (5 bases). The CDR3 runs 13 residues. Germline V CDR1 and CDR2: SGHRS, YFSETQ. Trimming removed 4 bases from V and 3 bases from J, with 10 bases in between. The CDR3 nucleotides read TGCGCCAGCAGCCCTTGGGGGGACACTGAAGCTTTCTTT. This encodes CASSPWGDTEAFF.